This T cell receptor (beta chain) is from a study of CD4 T cells in relation to SARS-CoV-2 and coronaviruses. Sequenced by immunoSEQ multiplex PCR; TCRdb stores in-frame clones only, minus some. The sample lists about 17,000 clones; 79% were seen once. CDR1 is SGDLS, CDR2 YYNGEE, per germline. V gave up 0 bases and J gave up 5 bases, with 11 bases separating them. There are 14 residues in the CDR3. The unexposed donors gave CD4+ T cells in 2011-2018, prior to COVID-19. CD4+ T cells were isolated from the cells after roughly 11 days of culture. Cultures held two million PBMCs per well with approximately 9.8 IU/ml IL-2. With respect to this clone: The antigen is unknown.

V is TRBV9 and J is TRBJ1-2; D possibly corresponds to TRBD1 (5 bases). This receptor was identified in a human donor in good health. The sequenced sample consisted of CD4+ T cells from PBMCs, cultured in vitro. CDR3 nucleotide sequence: TGTGCCAGCAGCGTAGCCGGGACGGGTTATGGCTACACCTTC. Translated, it gives CASSVAGTGYGYTF.